The rows below give T cell receptor beta chains drawn from one sample of a study of cytomegalovirus exposure and HLA in healthy donors. Profiled with immunoSEQ multiplex PCR; TCRdb holds only in-frame clones, not every one. The sample records 200,000 to 250,000 clones, approximately 87% being singletons. Specimen: PBMCs. The receptors originated from a man younger than 30 in good health and CMV-seronegative. Both conserved end residues are part of each CDR3. The D gene is left open where the match is weak. A clone size is listed for some rows: how often the clone was seen (once, few, many), or a class if it is expanded.

cdr3_aa,cdr3_nt,j_call,clone_size,d_call,v_call
CASSQGLAGYNEQFF,TGCGCCAGCAGCCAGGGACTAGCCGGATACAATGAGCAGTTCTTC,TRBJ2-1,-,TRBD2,TRBV4-3
CASSPDRNDYSPLHF,TGTGCCAGCTCACCAGACAGGAACGACTATTCACCCCTCCACTTT,TRBJ1-6,-,-,TRBV18
CASSLGDTYEQYF,TGCGCCAGCAGCTTGGGAGACACCTACGAGCAGTACTTC,TRBJ2-7,-,-,TRBV5-1
CASSNRQYNSPLHF,TGTGCCAGCAGCAACCGACAGTATAATTCACCCCTCCACTTT,TRBJ1-6,-,-,TRBV7-2
CASSPSPGTGGQYEQYF,TGTGCCAGCAGCCCAAGCCCTGGGACAGGGGGGCAATACGAGCAGTACTTC,TRBJ2-7,-,TRBD1,TRBV9
CASSYPREYPITDTQYF,TGTGCCAGCAGTTACCCCCGGGAATACCCCATCACAGATACGCAGTATTTT,TRBJ2-3,-,-,TRBV28
CASSLRGSYEQYF,TGTGCCAGCAGCTTGAGGGGTTCCTACGAGCAGTACTTC,TRBJ2-7,-,-,TRBV5-6
CASSPRDSRNTEAFF,TGTGCCAGCAGCCCCCGGGACAGCAGGAACACTGAAGCTTTCTTT,TRBJ1-1,-,TRBD1,TRBV9
CAWSPGQGASGANVLTF,TGTGCCTGGAGTCCGGGACAGGGAGCCTCTGGGGCCAACGTCCTGACTTTC,TRBJ2-6,-,TRBD1,TRBV30
CASSYSKTGHGYTF,TGTGCCAGCAGTTACTCTAAAACAGGGCATGGCTACACCTTC,TRBJ1-2,-,-,TRBV6-5
CAVSRDMGEKLFF,TGTGCCGTATCCCGGGACATGGGGGAAAAACTGTTTTTT,TRBJ1-4,-,-,TRBV7-9
CASSVTSGSIYEQYF,TGCGCCAGCAGCGTAACTAGCGGTAGTATCTACGAGCAGTACTTC,TRBJ2-7,-,TRBD2,TRBV5-1
CASSGTGKANSPLHF,TGTGCCAGCAGCGGGACAGGGAAAGCTAATTCACCCCTCCACTTT,TRBJ1-6,once,TRBD1,TRBV6-6
CASSSTGTSGSSFHNEQFF,TGTGCCAGCAGCTCTACCGGGACTAGCGGGTCCTCCTTTCACAATGAGCAGTTCTTC,TRBJ2-1,-,TRBD2,TRBV5-8
CASSQVDSSYNSPLHF,TGCGCCAGCAGCCAAGTTGACAGCTCCTATAATTCACCCCTCCACTTT,TRBJ1-6,-,-,TRBV4-3
CASSLAPDQETQYF,TGTGCCAGCAGCTTAGCCCCAGACCAAGAGACCCAGTACTTC,TRBJ2-5,-,-,TRBV7-9
CASSIAQGMNTEAFF,TGTGCCAGTAGTATAGCCCAGGGCATGAACACTGAAGCTTTCTTT,TRBJ1-1,-,-,TRBV19
CASSQEFAGIAEAFF,TGCGCCAGCAGCCAAGAATTCGCAGGGATCGCTGAAGCTTTCTTT,TRBJ1-1,-,-,TRBV4-3
CASSPRTAKNIQYF,TGTGCCAGCAGTCCCCGGACTGCCAAAAACATTCAGTACTTC,TRBJ2-4,-,-,TRBV27
CASGGQNFEALHF,TGTGCCAGCGGGGGACAGAACTTTGAGGCCCTCCACTTT,TRBJ1-6,-,TRBD1,TRBV9
CSVERHKNTEAFF,TGCAGCGTTGAGAGGCACAAGAACACTGAAGCTTTCTTT,TRBJ1-1,-,-,TRBV29-1
CASSLTPLNIGTEAFF,TGTGCCAGCAGCTTGACCCCTCTAAACATCGGGACTGAAGCTTTCTTT,TRBJ1-1,few,-,TRBV7-9